A single sample is the source of the 18 T cell receptor beta chains below, sequenced in a study of T cell changes during pregnancy in multiple sclerosis. TCRdb keeps only in-frame clones here, not all; method: immunoSEQ multiplex PCR. The table shows roughly 40,000 clones, with roughly 89% occurring only once. The sequencing used CD4+ T cells from peripheral blood mononuclear cells, collected in the first trimester of pregnancy. These TCRs come from a female donor with multiple sclerosis, enrolled in a pregnancy study.

The V call is TRBV29-1, the J call TRBJ2-7; D is possibly TRBD1 (5 bases). The CDR3 sequence is 15 residues long. Germline V gene data show CDR1 as SQVTM and CDR2 as ANQGSEA. Trimming took off 4 bases at V and 0 bases at J, with 16 bases between the two ends. CDR3 DNA sequence: TGCAGCGTTGGGATACAGGAACTGAGCTCCTACGAGCAGTACTTC. Protein product: CSVGIQELSSYEQYF.

This chain uses TRBV7-2 with TRBJ1-1, with no clear D. This CDR3 has 11 residues. V lost 7 bases and J 4 bases, leaving 7 bases between the germline ends. The germline V gene has CDR1 SGHTA and CDR2 FQGNSA. CDR3 loop: CASKRITEAFF. CDR3 bases: TGTGCCAGCAAGAGGATCACTGAAGCTTTCTTT. Using reference TRBV7-2 and TRBJ1-1 for the parts outside the CDR3, the full variable domain is GAGVSQSPSNKVTEKGKDVELRCDPISGHTALYWYRQSLGQGLEFLIYFQGNSAPDKSGLPSDRFSAERTGGSVSTLTIQRTQQEDSAVYLCASKRITEAFFGQGTRLTVV.

The rearrangement links TRBV10-3 to TRBJ2-5, with D maybe TRBD2 (5 bases). The CDR3 runs 14 residues. Germline CDR1 and CDR2: ENHRY and SYGVKD. The germline V and J ends were trimmed by 8 bases and 2 bases, with 15 bases remaining between them. The CDR3 region has the DNA TGTGCCATCTCAGCGGTCGGACCGCAAGAGACCCAGTACTTC. This sequence encodes CAISAVGPQETQYF.

This chain connects TRBV4-3 to TRBJ1-2; 8 nucleotides line up with TRBD1. The CDR3 runs 15 residues. With V trimmed by 0 bases and J by 2 bases, 2 bases remained unmatched. Looked up from germline, CDR1 is LGHNA and CDR2 is YSLEER. CDR3 amino acids: CASSQDWTGNYGYTF. The CDR3 DNA reads as TGCGCCAGCAGCCAAGATTGGACAGGGAACTATGGCTACACCTTC.

This rearrangement joins TRBV6-6 to TRBJ2-7; TRBD1 is a possible D gene (5 bases). The CDR3 is 14 amino acids. The germline V gene encodes CDR1 MNHNY and CDR2 SVGAGI (reference sequence). Deletions cut 6 bases from V and 3 bases from J, with 15 bases between. CDR3 in amino acids: CASSPTTAFYEQYF. The CDR3 DNA is TGTGCCAGCAGCCCTACGACAGCGTTCTACGAGCAGTACTTC.

The V call is TRBV4-1, the J call TRBJ1-4; 9 bases map to TRBD1. The V and J ends lost 5 bases and 8 bases, in that order; junction bases with no gene match: 6. The CDR3 contains 14 residues. Germline V gene lookup returns CDR1 MGHRA and CDR2 YSYEKL. CDR3 in amino acids: CASSLGQGGEKLFF. In DNA form, the CDR3 reads TGCGCCAGCAGCTTGGGACAGGGAGGGGAAAAACTGTTTTTT.

The rearrangement uses TRBV11-2 and TRBJ2-1, with TRBD2 matching over 9 bases. The junction had 3 bases not matched to a gene; V was cut back by 1 base and J by 5 bases. Germline V lookup: CDR1 SGHAT, CDR2 FQNNGV. CDR3 length: 15 residues. This CDR3 is CASSLALAGHNEQFF. DNA for the CDR3: TGTGCCAGCAGCTTAGCACTAGCGGGTCACAATGAGCAGTTCTTC.

CDR3 DNA sequence: TGTGCCAGCAGCCAGGGTTTCAATCAGCCCCAGCATTTT. Encoded protein: CASSQGFNQPQHF. The V and J genes are TRBV6-5 and TRBJ1-5; D may be TRBD1 (5 bases). Germline V gene lookup returns CDR1 MNHEY and CDR2 SVGAGI. This CDR3 is 13 amino acids long. Trimming took 6 bases from V and 3 from J, leaving 9 bases between them.

V is TRBV7-9 and J is TRBJ2-3, with 11 bases fitting TRBD2. Germline CDR1 and CDR2: SEHNR and FQNEAQ (reference sequence). This CDR3 spans 16 amino acids. After removal of 3 bases from V and 4 bases from J, the junction contained 6 bases not matched to a gene. The CDR3 DNA reads as TGTGCCAGCAGCTTTAGCGGGAGGGCCGGTGCAGATACGCAGTATTTT. Its translation: CASSFSGRAGADTQYF.

The rearrangement joins TRBV19 to TRBJ2-7; D perhaps matches TRBD1 (6 bases). The germline V gene encodes CDR1 LNHDA and CDR2 SQIVND (reference sequence). This CDR3 is 14 amino acids long. Trimming cost V 7 bases and J 7 bases, with 20 bases left between them. The CDR3, as DNA: TGTGCCAGTAAGGGGACACCAGACTTAGGGGAGCAGTACTTC. As protein: CASKGTPDLGEQYF.

CDR3: CASSLSRQSYNEQFF. The DNA for the CDR3 is TGTGCCAGCAGTTTATCGAGACAGAGCTACAATGAGCAGTTCTTC. The rearrangement links TRBV27 to TRBJ2-1, with TRBD1 as a possible D gene (5 bases). CDR1 and CDR2 (germline): MNHEY, SMNVEV (reference sequence). The CDR3 extends over 15 amino acids. Trimming left V 0 bases short and J 3 bases short, with 9 bases between.

The V call is TRBV11-3, the J call TRBJ2-7; D possibly corresponds to TRBD2 (5 bases). Per the germline V gene, CDR1 is SGHNT and CDR2 is YENEEA. V was cut by 0 bases and J by 5 bases, with 8 bases left in between. The CDR3 is 13 amino acids. The CDR3 bases are TGTGCCAGCAGCTTAGATAAGAGGGACGAGCAGTACTTC. Translated, it gives CASSLDKRDEQYF.

The J gene is TRBJ1-1, the V gene TRBV7-8, with D unclear. This CDR3 spans 13 amino acids. Germline CDR1 SGHVS, CDR2 FQNEAQ. V was pared by 5 bases and J by 4 bases, with 11 bases between. The CDR3 spells CASSLTGSTEAFF. Written as DNA, the CDR3 is TGTGCCAGCAGCCTTACCGGGTCCACTGAAGCTTTCTTT.

This chain links TRBV2 with TRBJ1-4, with D unclear. The V and J ends lost 8 bases and 10 bases respectively, with 17 bases between them. The CDR3 sequence is 13 residues long. Per germline, CDR1 SNHLY and CDR2 FYNNEI. Here the CDR3 DNA reads TGTGCCAGCGTCCCCACGGTCGTTGGAAAACTGTTTTTT. Amino acids: CASVPTVVGKLFF.

J is TRBJ1-3 and V is TRBV7-8, with 7 nucleotides matching TRBD1. CDR3 length: 15 residues. Germline loops: CDR1 SGHVS, CDR2 FQNEAQ. V lost 6 bases, J lost 5 bases, and 10 bases stayed unmatched. The CDR3 region has the DNA TGTGCCAGCAGTTACTCTAGGACAGGCCGAAACACCATATATTTT. Translation: CASSYSRTGRNTIYF.

The rearrangement joins TRBV7-2 to TRBJ1-5; weak D call: TRBD1 (5 bases). Germline V lookup: CDR1 SGHTA, CDR2 FQGNSA. The CDR3 spans 13 residues. V was clipped by 4 bases and J by 7 bases, with 11 bases between them. CDR3 sequence: CASSSGPLQPQHF. The CDR3 DNA follows: TGTGCCAGCAGCTCAGGGCCGTTACAGCCCCAGCATTTT. Based on the CDR3 plus reference TRBV7-2 and TRBJ1-5, the full variable domain is GAGVSQSPSNKVTEKGKDVELRCDPISGHTALYWYRQSLGQGLEFLIYFQGNSAPDKSGLPSDRFSAERTGGSVSTLTIQRTQQEDSAVYLCASSSGPLQPQHFGDGTRLSIL.

V gene TRBV29-1 combines with J gene TRBJ2-1; TRBD2 might be the D (6 bases). The CDR3 loop spans 12 amino acids. V was cut by 7 bases and J by 8 bases, with 15 bases left in between. Germline V gives CDR1 SQVTM, CDR2 ANQGSEA. The CDR3 DNA follows: TGCAGCGCTGGGACTGTTAATGATGAGCAGTTCTTC. Amino acid sequence: CSAGTVNDEQFF.

The V gene is TRBV7-2, the J gene TRBJ2-5; 7 bases agree with TRBD2. With 0 bases clipped from V and 5 bases from J, the junction kept 6 bases outside the gene matches. This CDR3 has 15 residues. CDR1 and CDR2 (germline): SGHTA, FQGNSA. Here the CDR3 reads CASSLAAGGFETQYF. In nucleotides, the CDR3 is TGTGCCAGCAGCTTAGCAGCCGGGGGGTTTGAGACCCAGTACTTC.